This is a list of T cell receptor beta chains from one sample in a study of T-cell reconstitution after alpha-beta-depleted transplantation in children. TCRdb re-derived calls from the PCR reads in MiXCR, one entry per CDR3 protein. The profile covers fewer than 1 million distinct CDR3 sequences, with around 17% appearing a single time and approximately 5% taken by the ten largest. The sequences come from PBMCs, mostly from graft donor cells, collected 360 days after TCRalphabeta/CD19-depleted stem cell transplant. The receptors shown here come from a male patient younger than 18 who had a stem cell transplant for acute lymphoblastic leukemia, so the T cells may come from the graft donor. CDR3s include the opening cysteine and the closing phenylalanine or tryptophan. The D gene is left open where the match is weak. Expanded clones get a size class; other rows say once, few or many, or leave the size out.

>TRBV12-3/TRBV12-4|TRBJ1-2|NA|few
TGTGCCAGCAGTTTTATCTACTATGGCTACACCTTC
CASSFIYYGYTF
>TRBV7-9|TRBJ1-1|TRBD1|few
TGTGCCAGCAGCTTGGCTGGACAGGGGGTAGTCACTGAAGCTTTCTTT
CASSLAGQGVVTEAFF
>TRBV7-8|TRBJ2-5|NA|NA
TGTGCCAGCAGCTTGGCAGAAGACCCGGGAGAGACCCAGTACTTC
CASSLAEDPGETQYF
>TRBV20-1|TRBJ2-1|TRBD1|NA
TGCAGTGCTAGGTCCAGGGGGAGCTACAATGAGCAGTTCTTC
CSARSRGSYNEQFF
>TRBV12-3/TRBV12-4|TRBJ1-2|NA|few
TGTGCCAGCAGCTACAGTTATGGCTACACCTTC
CASSYSYGYTF
>TRBV5-1|TRBJ2-1|TRBD2|few
TGCGCCAGCAGCTTGGTTAGCGGGAGAGGGTGGAACAATGAGCAGTTCTTC
CASSLVSGRGWNNEQFF
>TRBV5-6|TRBJ2-7|NA|few
TGTGCCAGCAGCTTGGTAGGGCTAGGTCCCGAGCAGTACTTC
CASSLVGLGPEQYF
>TRBV10-3|TRBJ1-1|NA|NA
TGTGCCATCAGTGAGTCCGCGCGAACGGGGGCTTTCTTT
CAISESARTGAFF
>TRBV20-1|TRBJ2-3|TRBD2|few
TGCAGTGCAGCGGGGCGGGGCTGGACGAATACGCAGTATTTT
CSAAGRGWTNTQYF
>TRBV10-1|TRBJ2-4|TRBD1|NA
TGCGCCAGCAGTCAGGGGGCTGGCATTCAGTACTTC
CASSQGAGIQYF
>TRBV4-1|TRBJ2-1|TRBD2|few
TGCGCCAGCAGCCAAGAGGATGCTAGCGGGAAGGCTATTGAGCAGTTCTTC
CASSQEDASGKAIEQFF
>TRBV25-1|TRBJ1-3|NA|NA
TGTGCCAGCAGTGAACGTGGACCTGGAAACACCATATATTTT
CASSERGPGNTIYF
>TRBV7-6|TRBJ2-2|TRBD2|NA
TGTGCCAGCAGCTTCCATAGCGGGAGGGCCCAGAGCGGGGAGCTGTTTTTT
CASSFHSGRAQSGELFF
>TRBV20-1|TRBJ1-3|NA|few
TGCAGTGCTAGCCGGACAGTGGCGAGGGGAAACTCTGGAAACACCATATATTTT
CSASRTVARGNSGNTIYF
>TRBV7-8|TRBJ1-1|NA|NA
TGTGCCAGCAGCTTAGCGAGCATGGTGAAAGGGAACACTGAAGCTTTCTTT
CASSLASMVKGNTEAFF
>TRBV5-1|TRBJ1-1|NA|NA
TGCGCCAGCAGCTTGACAGGGTTGGGCACTGAAGCTTTCTTT
CASSLTGLGTEAFF
>TRBV5-4|TRBJ2-3|TRBD2|few
TGTGCCAGCTCGCCGGGACTAGGATTAATTGATACGCAGTATTTT
CASSPGLGLIDTQYF
>TRBV3-1|TRBJ2-4|NA|NA
TGTGCCAGCCGAGGGACAGCCAAAAACATTCAGTACTTC
CASRGTAKNIQYF
>TRBV29-1|TRBJ2-3|NA|NA
TGCAGCGTTGAATTGAGGTTGGCAGATACGCAGTATTTT
CSVELRLADTQYF
>TRBV5-1|TRBJ2-7|TRBD2|many
TGCGCCAGCAGCCCTCGAGGGACTAGCGGAGGCATTTTTTCCTACGAGCAGTACTTC
CASSPRGTSGGIFSYEQYF
>TRBV27|TRBJ2-1|NA|few
TGTGCCAGCAGTTATATCGGGGGTGAGCAGTTCTTC
CASSYIGGEQFF
>TRBV7-6|TRBJ2-4|NA|NA
TGTGCCAGCAGCCTTTTACCAGGCGCCAAAAACATTCAGTACTTC
CASSLLPGAKNIQYF
>TRBV5-1|TRBJ1-2|TRBD1|NA
TGCGCCAGCGCCGGGGGACCTTCGACAGGGAAGGGTACCTATGGCTACACCTTC
CASAGGPSTGKGTYGYTF
>TRBV12-3/TRBV12-4|TRBJ2-2|NA|NA
TGTGCCAGCAGTTTAGCTCTACAGTTGGGGGAGCTGTTTTTT
CASSLALQLGELFF
>TRBV6-2/TRBV6-3|TRBJ2-1|NA|NA
TGTGCCAGCAGTTACGGTGCCTTTGAGCAGTTCTTC
CASSYGAFEQFF
>TRBV20-1|TRBJ2-3|TRBD2|many
TGCAGTGCTAGGCTAGCGGGGAGGGGCCAGCTGAATACGCAGTATTTT
CSARLAGRGQLNTQYF
>TRBV27|TRBJ2-7|TRBD1|few
TGTGCCAGCAGCAACCCGGGACAGCTCTACGAGCAGTACTTC
CASSNPGQLYEQYF
>TRBV9|TRBJ2-7|NA|few
TGTGCCAGCAGCCCCATCCAGGGACTCCTCTACGAGCAGTACTTC
CASSPIQGLLYEQYF
>TRBV5-1|TRBJ1-4|NA|NA
TGCGCCAGCAGCAGGAATCAAATAGGGGACCTCAGCGAAAAACTGTTTTTT
CASSRNQIGDLSEKLFF
>TRBV27|TRBJ2-7|TRBD2|few
TGTGCCACCACCCTCAAACCAGCGGGAGGGAGTTACGAGCAGTACTTC
CATTLKPAGGSYEQYF
>TRBV15|TRBJ2-2|NA|NA
TGTGCCACCAGCAATGGGCGAACATCGAACACCGGGGAGCTGTTTTTT
CATSNGRTSNTGELFF
>TRBV27|TRBJ2-1|TRBD2|many
TGTGCCAGCAGTTTAATAGCGGGAGGGCCGCAAGATGAGCAGTTCTTC
CASSLIAGGPQDEQFF
>TRBV27|TRBJ2-7|NA|NA
TGTGCCATCTCCGGAGGGCCAGCCAACGAGCAGTACTTC
CAISGGPANEQYF
>TRBV9|TRBJ2-3|NA|NA
TGTGCCCCCACTCCGGAGGCCAGCAGATCCGTTTTT
CAPTPEASRSVF
>TRBV5-1|TRBJ2-7|TRBD2|few
TGCGCCAGCAGCTTGGCCCGGGGGCTTAGCGGGAGTACTAACGAGCAGTACTTC
CASSLARGLSGSTNEQYF
>TRBV20-1|TRBJ2-7|NA|NA
TGCAGTCTCCGAGGGAAGGGGGGGAATTCCTACGAGCAGTACTTC
CSLRGKGGNSYEQYF
>TRBV28|TRBJ2-3|NA|many
TGTGCCAGCAGTGGCTACACAGATACGCAGTATTTT
CASSGYTDTQYF
>TRBV15|TRBJ2-5|NA|many
TGTGCCACCAGCAGAGCGTCAGAGACCCAGTACTTC
CATSRASETQYF
>TRBV10-3|TRBJ2-3|NA|many
TGTGCCATCAGTGAACGGGGTTCCACAGATACGCAGTATTTT
CAISERGSTDTQYF
>TRBV20-1|TRBJ1-4|NA|few
TGCAGTGCTAGAGGAAAAGGGGGGCGGGGAAGAAATGAAAAACTGTTTTTT
CSARGKGGRGRNEKLFF
>TRBV7-9|TRBJ1-1|NA|NA
TGTGCCAGCAGGGAAAAGGTCAGGGGCAGTGGTGAAGCTTTCTTT
CASREKVRGSGEAFF
>TRBV10-3|TRBJ2-1|NA|NA
TGTGCCATCAGTGAGCCACCAAACTTAAATGAGCAGTTCTTC
CAISEPPNLNEQFF
>TRBV20-1|TRBJ2-1|NA|NA
TGCAGTGCTAGAGATTGGGTGCGGAATTCCAACAATGAGCAGTTCTTC
CSARDWVRNSNNEQFF
>TRBV6-2/TRBV6-3|TRBJ2-5|NA|NA
TGTGCCAGTGCGCGGAGTCGAGAGACCCAGTACTTC
CASARSRETQYF
>TRBV29-1|TRBJ2-7|TRBD1|few
TGCAGCGCAACGGGACAGGCCGTCTACGAGCAGTACTTC
CSATGQAVYEQYF